The 3 T cell receptor beta chains in this list originate from one sample, sequenced in a study of T cells in Graves' hyperthyroidism and ophthalmopathy. Amplified regions were TCR beta CDR3 sequences from RNA transcripts. TCR CDR3 underwent first-round RT-PCR with the HTBI primer set. TCRdb re-analysed the multiplex PCR reads in MiXCR, keeping a single row per CDR3 protein. The sample carries a few hundred thousand distinct CDR3 sequences, around 15% recorded once. The sequenced material came from blood. These TCRs come from a woman between 35 and 50 years old with Graves' ophthalmopathy.

V is TRBV20-1 and J is TRBJ1-5, with D maybe TRBD1 (5 bases). Germline V lookup: CDR1 DFQATT, CDR2 SNEGSKA (reference sequence). The CDR3 length is 13 residues. The germline V and J ends were trimmed by 5 bases and 3 bases, with 11 bases remaining between them. CDR3 bases: TGCAGTGCTCAGGGCGGGTACAATCAGCCCCAGCATTTT. This gives the protein CSAQGGYNQPQHF.

This clonotype was picked up many times. V is TRBV2 and J is TRBJ1-6; D is unclear. Trimming shortened V by 3 bases and J by 8 bases, and 11 bases separated the two germline ends. The germline CDR1 and CDR2 sequences are SNHLY and FYNNEI. This CDR3 region has 14 residues. The CDR3, as DNA: TGTGCCAGCAGTGACCCGGCAGGTTATTCACCCCTCCACTTT. It codes for CASSDPAGYSPLHF.

This clonotype was seen only a few times. This chain connects TRBV7-9 to TRBJ1-1; maybe TRBD1 (6 bases). This CDR3 has 14 amino acids. Trimming left V 4 bases short and J 5 bases short, with 14 bases between. Germline V CDR1 and CDR2: SEHNR, FQNEAQ (reference sequence). CDR3 region: CASSSQGGYTEAFF. Written as DNA, the CDR3 is TGTGCCAGCAGCTCACAGGGTGGGTATACTGAAGCTTTCTTT.